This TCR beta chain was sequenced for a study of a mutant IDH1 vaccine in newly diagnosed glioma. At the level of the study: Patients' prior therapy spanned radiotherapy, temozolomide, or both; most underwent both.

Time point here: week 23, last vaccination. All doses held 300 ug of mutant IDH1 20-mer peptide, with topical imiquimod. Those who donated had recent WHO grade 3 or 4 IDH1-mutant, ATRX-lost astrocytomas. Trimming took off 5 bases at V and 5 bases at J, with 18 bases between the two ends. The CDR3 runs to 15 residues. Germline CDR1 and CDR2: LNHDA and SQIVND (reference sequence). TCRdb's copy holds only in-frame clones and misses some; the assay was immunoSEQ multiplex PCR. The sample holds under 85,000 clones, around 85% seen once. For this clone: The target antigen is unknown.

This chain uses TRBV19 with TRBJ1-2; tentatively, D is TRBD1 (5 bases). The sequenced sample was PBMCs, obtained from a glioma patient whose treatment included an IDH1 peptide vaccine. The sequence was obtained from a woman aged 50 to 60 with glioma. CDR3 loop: CASSPQTGPIYGYTF. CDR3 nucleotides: TGTGCCAGTAGTCCCCAAACGGGGCCTATATATGGCTACACCTTC.